Listed below are T cell receptor beta chains from one sample, sequenced in a study of T cell responses to AZD1222 COVID-19 vaccine. This table comes from immunoSEQ multiplex PCR, and its TCRdb copy is limited to in-frame clones, with some not included. The data hold roughly 120,000 clones, with roughly 84% observed a single time. The material was peripheral blood, obtained on day 0 of AZD1222 vaccination. These receptors came from an adult in good health. The CDR3 runs from the conserved cysteine through the conserved F or W. The D gene is left open where the match is weak. Clone sizes are given selectively: once, few, many, or a class where the clone is expanded.

v_gene: TRBV27; j_gene: TRBJ2-1; d_gene: NA; abundance: NA; CDR3nt: TGTGCCAGCAGTTTATTGGCGGCAACTTTCCACAATGAGCAGTTCTTC; CDR3aa: CASSLLAATFHNEQFF
v_gene: TRBV5-6; j_gene: TRBJ2-2; d_gene: NA; abundance: NA; CDR3nt: TGTGCCAGCACAGGGGCCTGGGGAGCGGGGACCGGGGAGCTGTTTTTT; CDR3aa: CASTGAWGAGTGELFF
v_gene: TRBV11-2; j_gene: TRBJ2-1; d_gene: NA; abundance: once; CDR3nt: TGTGCCAGCAGAGGGTGGGGGCGCACGACGTCTCATGAGCAGTTCTTC; CDR3aa: CASRGWGRTTSHEQFF
v_gene: TRBV7-3; j_gene: TRBJ2-1; d_gene: TRBD2; abundance: few; CDR3nt: TGTGCCAGCAGTCAAATCGGATCGCGGGGGAATGAGCAGTTCTTC; CDR3aa: CASSQIGSRGNEQFF
v_gene: TRBV19; j_gene: TRBJ2-2; d_gene: TRBD1; abundance: NA; CDR3nt: TGTGCCAGTAGGGGACAGGGGCCCGGGGAGCTGTTTTTT; CDR3aa: CASRGQGPGELFF
v_gene: TRBV28; j_gene: TRBJ2-3; d_gene: NA; abundance: NA; CDR3nt: TGTGCCAGCAGTTTGGCTAGCAATACGCAGTATTTT; CDR3aa: CASSLASNTQYF
v_gene: TRBV19; j_gene: TRBJ2-7; d_gene: NA; abundance: NA; CDR3nt: TGTGCCAGTAGTAATTTAGGGGAGCAGTACTTC; CDR3aa: CASSNLGEQYF
v_gene: TRBV6-5; j_gene: TRBJ2-1; d_gene: NA; abundance: few; CDR3nt: TGTGCCAGCAGTTCCACAACCCCTGAGCAGTTCTTC; CDR3aa: CASSSTTPEQFF
v_gene: TRBV6-4; j_gene: TRBJ2-2; d_gene: NA; abundance: medium-sized; CDR3nt: TGTGCCAGCAGTGACTCGAGCGCCGGGGAGCTGTTTTTT; CDR3aa: CASSDSSAGELFF
v_gene: TRBV3-1/TRBV3-2; j_gene: TRBJ2-5; d_gene: TRBD2; abundance: NA; CDR3nt: TGTGCCAGCAGCCGCGGACTAGCGGGGGGCGGGGGAGAGACCCAGTACTTC; CDR3aa: CASSRGLAGGGGETQYF
v_gene: TRBV5-1; j_gene: TRBJ1-1; d_gene: TRBD1; abundance: NA; CDR3nt: TGCGCCAGCAGCTTGGCAAACGGACAGGGGGTGGCGGCTTTCTTT; CDR3aa: CASSLANGQGVAAFF
v_gene: TRBV29-1; j_gene: TRBJ1-1; d_gene: NA; abundance: NA; CDR3nt: TGCAGCGTTGAAGGGGGGCGTGACACTGAAGCTTTCTTT; CDR3aa: CSVEGGRDTEAFF
v_gene: TRBV10-3; j_gene: TRBJ2-7; d_gene: NA; abundance: NA; CDR3nt: TGTGCCATCAGTGAACCAGCTGCAGCCTACGAGCAGTACTTC; CDR3aa: CAISEPAAAYEQYF
v_gene: TRBV28; j_gene: TRBJ1-1; d_gene: TRBD1; abundance: NA; CDR3nt: TGTGCCAGCAGTTTGACAGGGGGCACTGAAGCTTTCTTT; CDR3aa: CASSLTGGTEAFF
v_gene: TRBV5-1; j_gene: TRBJ2-3; d_gene: TRBD2; abundance: once; CDR3nt: TGCGCCAGCAGCGGTAGCGGGGGGGCCCGAGATACGCAGTATTTT; CDR3aa: CASSGSGGARDTQYF
v_gene: TRBV5-4; j_gene: TRBJ2-1; d_gene: NA; abundance: NA; CDR3nt: TGTGCCAGCAGCTCTCGGGGAGGAAATGAGCAGTTCTTC; CDR3aa: CASSSRGGNEQFF
v_gene: TRBV27; j_gene: TRBJ2-1; d_gene: TRBD2; abundance: few; CDR3nt: TGTGCCAGCTCTGTACTAGCGGGAGGTAGCAATGAGCAGTTCTTC; CDR3aa: CASSVLAGGSNEQFF
v_gene: TRBV20-1; j_gene: TRBJ1-1; d_gene: NA; abundance: NA; CDR3nt: TGCAGTGCTAGGGGGACCCTGATGAGTTTCTTT; CDR3aa: CSARGTLMSFF
v_gene: TRBV11-2; j_gene: TRBJ1-1; d_gene: NA; abundance: NA; CDR3nt: TGTGCCAGCAGCTTAAGAATTACGAGGGGCTCTGAAGCTTTCTTT; CDR3aa: CASSLRITRGSEAFF
v_gene: TRBV6-5; j_gene: TRBJ1-5; d_gene: NA; abundance: NA; CDR3nt: TGTGCCAGCAGTTTGGCAGGCGCGGATCAGCCCCAGCATTTT; CDR3aa: CASSLAGADQPQHF
v_gene: TRBV4-2; j_gene: TRBJ1-4; d_gene: NA; abundance: once; CDR3nt: TGTGCCAGCACTGGAGGGCGAGCCCAAGGCGGTGAAAAACTGTTTTTT; CDR3aa: CASTGGRAQGGEKLFF
v_gene: TRBV15; j_gene: TRBJ1-1; d_gene: NA; abundance: NA; CDR3nt: TGTGCCACCAGCAGAGATACTGTGTTACCTGAAGCTTTCTTT; CDR3aa: CATSRDTVLPEAFF
v_gene: TRBV28; j_gene: TRBJ1-3; d_gene: TRBD1; abundance: NA; CDR3nt: TGTGCCAGCAATAAGCCGGGACAGGGAAACACCATATATTTT; CDR3aa: CASNKPGQGNTIYF
v_gene: TRBV25-1; j_gene: TRBJ2-7; d_gene: NA; abundance: NA; CDR3nt: TGTGCCAGCAGACAGGGCTACGAGCAGTACTTC; CDR3aa: CASRQGYEQYF
v_gene: TRBV10-3; j_gene: TRBJ1-5; d_gene: TRBD1; abundance: NA; CDR3nt: TGTGCCATCAGCGAGGGACAGGGCGCCAATCAGCCCCAGCATTTT; CDR3aa: CAISEGQGANQPQHF
v_gene: TRBV19; j_gene: TRBJ2-2; d_gene: TRBD2; abundance: NA; CDR3nt: TGTGCCAGTATCCGGTGGGTAGCGGGAAGCGGGGAGCTGTTTTTT; CDR3aa: CASIRWVAGSGELFF
v_gene: TRBV5-4; j_gene: TRBJ2-1; d_gene: NA; abundance: NA; CDR3nt: TGTGCCCTCGAAGGGGGGGTCTACAATGAGCAGTTCTTC; CDR3aa: CALEGGVYNEQFF
v_gene: TRBV28; j_gene: TRBJ2-2; d_gene: NA; abundance: NA; CDR3nt: TGTGCCAGCAGCCGGGGGACAACGAACACCGGGGAGCTGTTTTTT; CDR3aa: CASSRGTTNTGELFF